The clone carrying this T cell receptor beta chain was seen at least ten times. Its antigen is still unknown. This record comes from a study of spatial heterogeneity in lung cancer. Background on the study: Matched bulk RNA-seq provided a T cell module score, and TCR transcript counts in tumor regions correlated strongly with it.

The time point is: sample taken at primary tumor resection. Samples came from approximately 65 TRACERx patients with untreated early-stage lung cancer. Whole RNA was taken from tumor, nontumor lung or frozen PBMC; it was then sequenced unsorted. One entry per CDR3 protein results from TCRdb running MiXCR on the 5' RACE reads. The data contain about 10,000 distinct CDR3 sequences, about 8% of them seen just once; the ten biggest clones take up 15% to 20%. Whole-study results and caveats: In tumors, expanded intratumoral alpha and beta TCR counts tracked mutation counts.

J lost 4 bases, V lost 7 bases, and 6 bases had no gene match. The CDR3 has 13 amino acids. CDR1 and CDR2 from the germline V gene are SQVTM and ANQGSEA. The chain uses TRBV29-1 and TRBJ2-5, with TRBD2 matching over 10 bases. The sample consisted of lung tumor tissue, taken at surgery. The sequence was collected from a male donor with early-stage non-small cell lung cancer. The CDR3 sequence is CSAKRTSGETQYF. Written as DNA, the CDR3 is TGCAGCGCTAAAAGGACTAGCGGAGAGACCCAGTACTTC.